This T cell receptor (beta chain) is from a study of cytomegalovirus exposure and HLA in healthy donors (TCRdb year 2017). For context, the study as a whole: According to an earlier analysis of around 600 of the donors, about 179 million T cells yielded over 100 million unique TCR beta sequences and about 300 Gb of sequence data. The study aimed to test whether cataloging public T cell receptors could reveal signatures of past pathogen exposure. Genome-wide SNP genotypes for about three fifths of the roughly 700 donors were used in a later genetic analysis, which treated that subset as a discovery cohort. Donor age, sex, ethnicity and CMV serostatus were compiled alongside the repertoire data. The T cell repertoires of around 730 subjects were profiled by immunosequencing and related to cytomegalovirus serostatus. An earlier analysis of about 620 of the donors applied high-throughput TCR beta sequencing to assess whether each TCR beta V gene segment acted as functional or pseudogenic. Typing coverage differed by locus: A, B, C, DRB1 and DQB1 were typed in about 620-630 donors, DQA1 in 500 to 550, DPA1 in nearly 610, and DPB1 in roughly 450. Of the approximately 400 genotyped donors, 65% to 90% fell in the genetic ancestry cluster associated with self-reported Caucasian donors. Class I and class II HLA loci were covered by the typing at four-digit resolution. Five DR-DQ haplotypes were handled as single units for association and clustering, since linkage in the cohort was strong. All discovery cohort repertoires had been generated on a single sequencing platform. The later analysis used no new phenotypic data to find candidate immune exposures, relying instead on TCR beta sequences and their occurrence across donors. A separate validation cohort of 100 to 150 different subjects was used in addition to the roughly 670-subject first cohort. On average, about 200,000 unique TCR beta nucleotide sequences were sequenced per donor among a few hundred genotyped donors of the cohort, with about 19% of those sequences being non-productive. Around 330 gigabases of sequencing data and roughly 80 million unique TCR sequences made up an early release that covered several hundred HLA-typed donors. To predict cytomegalovirus infection status, the study combined high-throughput TCR immunosequencing, statistical association of individual TCRs with disease status, and machine learning. In a later analysis, previously published TCR beta repertoires from several hundred donors were re-analyzed and high-resolution HLA genotyping was added so that TCR occurrence patterns could be studied.

A word on this clone: Its antigen remains undetermined. No base quality values were provided; no much bigger clone lies one nucleotide off.

The cohort consisted of hundreds of healthy bone marrow donors. Cohort members were all nominally healthy when sampled, although unrecorded immune exposures were likely present. The donor was CMV seronegative and was included in the group of under 450 seronegative cohort members. A peripheral blood sample was provided by each donor, and peripheral blood mononuclear cells were used for TCR beta sequencing. The Qiagen DNeasy Blood Extraction Kit was used to extract genomic DNA from the blood cell samples. The library was built by means of the immunoSEQ multiplex PCR assay. For the multiplex PCR, a mixture combining 60 forward primers for TCR Vbeta segments and 13 reverse primers for TCR Jbeta segments was used. The CDR3 region of rearranged TCR beta genes was amplified from genomic DNA with a multiplex PCR assay. The amplified TCR beta libraries were sequenced on the Illumina HiSeq System as 87-base-pair reads. Concerning the study's data processing: In a later analysis, 70 million to 95 million unique TCR beta chains were counted across the 500 to 850 repertoires, and around 11 million of these chains were shared by at least two donors. A nearest-neighbor algorithm error-corrected the raw reads and collapsed the reads into unique sequences, merging closely related sequences to remove PCR and sequencing errors. To assign V, D and J gene segments, CDR3 sequences were aligned to IMGT reference sequences. For a sequence to be retained, a match of at least six nucleotides to both a V gene segment and a J gene segment was required. Rearrangements were classified as productive when the CDR3 lacked stop codons and remained in frame with V and J, and all other rearrangements were classified as non-productive. Following IMGT convention, CDR3 was defined as the stretch from the second conserved V-encoded cysteine to the conserved J-encoded phenylalanine. Sequences without an unambiguous match to a single V gene segment were excluded from the earlier analysis of about 640 of the donors. An earlier analysis of a few hundred of the donors classified V segments as functional when productive rearrangements were above 56.7% and as segregating when the standard deviation between donors was above 5%. A statistical classification framework was developed to diagnose cytomegalovirus status using the catalog of TCR beta chain sequences. In a later analysis, TCR nucleotide sequences were compared against IMGT/GENE-DB human TR gene sequences so that V and J genes could be assigned. A later analysis assigned CDR3 sequences and most-parsimonious VDJ recombination scenarios with the TCRdist pipeline. In a later analysis, every TCR beta chain was defined by the combination of its CDR3 amino acid sequence and its V-gene family, and reads without a unique V-gene family were dropped. As a way to deal with suspected cross-contamination and a sequencing artifact, a later analysis dropped 640 or so nucleotide sequences that were highly shared and had low generation probability. In a later analysis, a clonal expansion index for each public chain was calculated from normalized within-repertoire ranks of inferred template counts. Generation probabilities in a later analysis came from a VDJ recombination model fitted to out-of-frame rearrangements, and those results were checked against IGoR. In a later analysis, TCR-TCR, TCR-HLA and TCR-CMV co-occurrence was scored with hypergeometric tests, and a repertoire-size bias correction was applied to TCR pairs. False discovery rates were estimated in a later analysis by permuting HLA or CMV assignments 20 times. In a later analysis, co-occurring TCRs were grouped with DBSCAN, and TCRdist sequence similarity was added when clustering was performed within HLA-allele-positive subsets. For co-occurrence clustering, repertoires with fewer than 30,000 or more than 120,000 public chains were excluded, along with roughly 5 repertoires with anomalous nucleotide sharing. Not all clones reach the TCRdb copy of this immuneACCESS table, which keeps in-frame sequences only. Checked studies attribute under half of the gap to unresolved V genes and leave the rest unexplained. V, J and clone size were drawn from that table, and D and trimming were deduced from the DNA. This sample lists a few hundred thousand clones; 75% to 80% were detected once. The ten largest clones take up around 2% of the sample.

Broad study findings and their caveats: Because the 87-base-pair reads could not distinguish some IMGT-functional V segments, including TRBV6-2 and TRBV6-3, those segments were excluded. Because counts were too low, fewer than 20 rarely observed V segments, including chromosome 9 orphons, were excluded from the earlier analysis of 587 of the donors. According to a later analysis, parvovirus B19, influenza, CMV and Epstein-Barr virus appeared linked to several top co-occurrence clusters. Most CMV-associated TCR beta chains appeared to be HLA-restricted in a later analysis, and the HLA associations seemed to be driven largely by CMV exposure. A total of some 180 TCR beta chains were listed by the study as associated with cytomegalovirus. Assigning TCR associations to individual alleles was difficult when HLA alleles, especially DR and DQ, strongly co-occurred. In this cohort, only TCR beta chains were sequenced, and detectable features were limited by the absence of alpha or paired-chain data. While some public TCRs were present in many individuals, most TCR sequences turned up only very rarely across donors. V-gene and J-gene trimming of TCR beta chains was associated with a missense DCLRE1C variant in a later genetic analysis, and the association was replicated in an independent cohort. In a later analysis, around 17,000 TCR beta sequences were associated with specific HLA alleles at a false discovery rate of 0.05. Compared with the roughly 720-donor mean, donors in an Asian-associated ancestry cluster had fewer N-insertions in productive TCRs, according to a later genetic analysis. The authors suggested that the approach could potentially be generalized to other disease states and immunological phenotypes. In a later analysis, TCR association rates were found to vary across HLA loci, with the most associated TCRs seen for DRB1 alleles and the fewest for HLA-C alleles. Roughly uniform sequencing depth across donors was assumed in presence/absence analyses, although this assumption may not hold. In both the original and validation cohorts, the classifier was reported to diagnose cytomegalovirus status with high specificity and sensitivity. The sequencing pipeline was judged likely to have produced a cluster of highly shared sequence variants as a technical artifact. CMV serostatus was the only immune exposure information available for the cohort. HLA typing was unavailable for some donors at each locus, so association tests used only the typed subset. A later analysis found that HLA-associated TCR beta chains were more clonally expanded and had lower generation probabilities than equally common non-associated chains. A few of the identified cytomegalovirus-associated TCR beta chains were confirmed in vitro to be specific for cytomegalovirus antigens. A further reported finding was that TCR beta sequences accurately predicted the HLA-A and HLA-B alleles for most subjects in the first cohort. In an earlier analysis of some 550 of the donors, most TCR beta V segments were observed in productive rearrangements about 87% or about 30% of the time, broadly matching IMGT annotations. Correlated functional status among segregating V segments might be attributable to linkage disequilibrium, but an unknown experimental factor could not be ruled out.

The CDR3 sequence holds 14 residues, the cysteine and phenylalanine included. Only CDR3 DNA is held: 42 bases, read in frame from base 1. From V the trimming removes 8 bases and from J it removes 2 bases, while the gene matches leave 8 bases of the junction unaccounted for. Reading the germline V gene (reference sequence) gives CDR1 PRHDT and CDR2 FYEKMQ. Sequencing was carried out using PBMCs. The V and J segments used are TRBV13 and TRBJ2-7; TRBD1 agrees with 8 junctional bases. The receptor was derived from a man younger than 30 in good health and CMV-seronegative. The DNA reads TGTGCCAGCGGGATAGGGACAGGCACCTACGAGCAGTACTTC. The encoded protein is CASGIGTGTYEQYF.